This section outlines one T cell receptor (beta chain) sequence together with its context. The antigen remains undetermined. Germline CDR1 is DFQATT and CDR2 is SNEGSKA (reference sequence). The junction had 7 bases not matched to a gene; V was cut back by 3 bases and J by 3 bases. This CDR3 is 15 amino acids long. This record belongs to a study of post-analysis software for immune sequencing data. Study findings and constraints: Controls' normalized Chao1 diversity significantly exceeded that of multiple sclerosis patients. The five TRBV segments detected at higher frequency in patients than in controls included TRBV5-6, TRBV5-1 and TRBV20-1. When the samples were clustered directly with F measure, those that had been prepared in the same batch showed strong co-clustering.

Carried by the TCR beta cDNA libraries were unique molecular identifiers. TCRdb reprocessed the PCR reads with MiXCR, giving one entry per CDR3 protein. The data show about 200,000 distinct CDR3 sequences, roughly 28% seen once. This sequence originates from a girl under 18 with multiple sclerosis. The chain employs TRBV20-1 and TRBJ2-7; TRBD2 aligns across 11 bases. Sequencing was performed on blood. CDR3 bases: TGCAGTGCTAGGAAACTAGCGGGAGATGTCTACGAGCAGTACTTC. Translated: CSARKLAGDVYEQYF.